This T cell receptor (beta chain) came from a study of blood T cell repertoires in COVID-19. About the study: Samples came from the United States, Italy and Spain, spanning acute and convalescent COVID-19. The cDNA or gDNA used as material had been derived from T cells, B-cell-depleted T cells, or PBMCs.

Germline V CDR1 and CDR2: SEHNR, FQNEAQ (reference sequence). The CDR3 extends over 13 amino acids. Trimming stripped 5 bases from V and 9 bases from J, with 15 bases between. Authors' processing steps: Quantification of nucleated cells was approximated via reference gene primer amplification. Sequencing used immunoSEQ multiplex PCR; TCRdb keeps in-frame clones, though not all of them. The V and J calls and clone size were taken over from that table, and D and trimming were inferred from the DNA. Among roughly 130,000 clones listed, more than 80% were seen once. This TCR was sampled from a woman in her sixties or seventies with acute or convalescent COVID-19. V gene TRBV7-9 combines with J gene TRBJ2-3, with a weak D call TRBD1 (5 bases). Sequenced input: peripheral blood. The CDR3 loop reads CASSPLGPGTQYF. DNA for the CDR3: TGTGCCAGCAGCCCCCTGGGCCCAGGGACGCAGTATTTT.